This T cell receptor beta chain was captured by sequencing in a study of CD8+ T cells in alopecia areata. Treatment here: oral pan-JAK inhibitor, 5-10 mg twice daily. cDNA prepared by RNA extraction and subsequent reverse transcription served as the template for sequencing. Assay: immunoSEQ multiplex PCR; the TCRdb copy retains only in-frame clones and omits some. The sample shows approximately 130,000 clones, approximately 60% of them seen only once. The V end lost 7 bases, the J end lost 6 bases, and 14 bases lay between the germline ends. The CDR3 is 13 residues long. The V gene's germline CDR1 is MDHEN and CDR2 SYDVKM.

The receptor was isolated from a human donor with alopecia areata. The chain joins TRBV28 to TRBJ2-3, with D possibly TRBD2 on 6 matching bases. The material sequenced was CD4+ T cells sorted from blood, taken at week 4, from a patient treated with tofacitinib. CDR3 DNA sequence: TGTGCCAGCACCCTGGGGGGATTGGATACGCAGTATTTT. Amino acid sequence: CASTLGGLDTQYF.